The 13 T cell receptor beta chains presented below share a single source sample, sequenced in a study of T-cell memory formation after mild COVID-19. TCRdb re-derived calls from the 5' RACE reads in MiXCR, one entry per CDR3 protein. The table has under 350,000 distinct CDR3 sequences, about 16% seen once. Input material: PBMCs or a T cell subset sorted from them (not recorded which). Receptors were obtained from a man between 18 and 29 years old who had mild COVID-19 (a few samples of this study predate the infection). Cell type and time point are not known.

This clonotype was recorded a few times. The chain uses TRBV18 and TRBJ1-4; 9 bases map to TRBD1. This CDR3 spans 14 amino acids. CDR1 KGHSH and CDR2 LQKENI come from the germline V gene. With 3 bases clipped from V and 8 bases from J, the junction kept 4 bases outside the gene matches. The CDR3 loop is CASSPLTGGEKLFF. DNA for the CDR3: TGTGCCAGCTCACCGCTGACAGGGGGAGAAAAACTGTTTTTT.

The chain has TRBV7-2 and TRBJ2-7, with 9 positions matching TRBD2. Germline V gene sequence: CDR1 SGHTA, CDR2 FQGNSA. The J segment lost 2 bases and the V segment lost 1 base, leaving 3 bases of the junction unmatched. The CDR3 runs 15 residues. The CDR3 sequence is CASSLVASGAYEQYF. For the CDR3, the DNA is TGTGCCAGCAGCTTAGTCGCTAGCGGGGCCTACGAGCAGTACTTC.

This chain joins TRBV4-1 and TRBJ2-1; a weak D match, TRBD1 (5 bases). This CDR3 is built from 13 residues. Trimming left V 3 bases short and J 9 bases short, with 12 bases between. In germline, CDR1 is MGHRA, CDR2 YSYEKL. CDR3 amino acids: CASSQILQGEQFF. DNA of the CDR3: TGCGCCAGCAGCCAGATCCTCCAGGGTGAGCAGTTCTTC.

CDR3: CASSPNGNYGYTF. In nucleotides, the CDR3 is TGCGCCAGCAGTCCCAACGGGAACTATGGCTACACCTTC. The chain has TRBV5-1 and TRBJ1-2; unclear D gene. This CDR3 region has 13 residues. The germline CDR1 and CDR2 sequences are SGHRS and YFSETQ. V was shortened by 5 bases and J by 2 bases, with 10 bases between the two germline ends.

The V gene is TRBV6-6, the J gene TRBJ2-5; 7 bases agree with TRBD1. With 6 bases clipped from V and 1 base from J, the junction kept 5 bases outside the gene matches. The germline V gene has CDR1 MNHNY and CDR2 SVGAGI (reference sequence). The length of the CDR3 is 14 residues. Here the CDR3 reads CASRRDRAQETQYF. The DNA of the CDR3 is TGTGCCAGCAGGCGCGACAGGGCCCAAGAGACCCAGTACTTC.

This clonotype appeared a few times. This chain joins TRBV6-5 and TRBJ1-6; D may be TRBD1 (5 bases). The V and J ends lost 2 bases and 10 bases respectively, with 12 bases between them. The V gene's germline CDR1 is MNHEY and CDR2 SVGAGI. This CDR3 has 14 residues. CDR3 sequence: CASSYRQTFSPLHF. CDR3 bases: TGTGCCAGCAGTTACAGACAGACCTTCTCACCCCTCCACTTT.

The chain couples TRBV12-3 or TRBV12-4 to TRBJ2-7; no firm D call. This CDR3 has 13 residues. V lost 0 bases and J lost 3, with 6 bases in between. CDR3 DNA: TGTGCCAGCAGTTTAGCAGAGATCTACGAGCAGTACTTC. The encoded protein is CASSLAEIYEQYF.

This clonotype was seen a handful of times. V and J are TRBV12-3 or TRBV12-4 and TRBJ2-7; TRBD2 matches at 9 bases. The V gene end was trimmed by 8 bases and the J gene end by 2 bases; junction bases not matched to a gene: 13. This CDR3 spans 16 amino acids. The CDR3 loop is CASCGGWSGGPYEQYF. The CDR3 nucleotides read TGTGCCAGCTGCGGAGGGTGGAGCGGGGGGCCCTACGAGCAGTACTTC.

This clonotype was found a few times. The J gene is TRBJ2-1, the V gene TRBV20-1; D is unresolved. Trimming shortened V by 2 bases and J by 3 bases, and 11 bases separated the two germline ends. The CDR3 runs to 14 residues. Germline-derived CDR1 and CDR2 are DFQATT and SNEGSKA (reference sequence). CDR3 residues: CSARRSLGYNEQFF. The CDR3 DNA reads TGCAGTGCTAGAAGGTCCCTAGGCTACAATGAGCAGTTCTTC.

The V and J genes are TRBV5-4 and TRBJ2-1; TRBD2 matches at 11 bases. Trimming cost V 3 bases and J 10 bases; bases outside gene matches: 9. The CDR3 is made up of 15 amino acids. CDR1 and CDR2 from the germline V gene are SGHNT and YYREEE (reference sequence). The CDR3 DNA sequence: TGTGCCAGCAGCTCTATAGCGGGGGGGATGGAAGAGCAGTTCTTC. Protein sequence: CASSSIAGGMEEQFF.

DNA of the CDR3: TGCAGTGCTGAAGCCGGGACTAGCTCTTACAATGAGCAGTTCTTC. It encodes CSAEAGTSSYNEQFF. The chain joins TRBV20-1 to TRBJ2-1; 9 bases are shared with TRBD2. This CDR3 has 15 amino acids. Unmatched junction bases numbered 9, after V lost 5 bases and J lost 4 bases. Germline assignment: CDR1 DFQATT and CDR2 SNEGSKA (reference sequence).

This clonotype has a count of ten or more. The V and J genes are TRBV5-1 and TRBJ2-7; D unclear. CDR3 length equals 13 residues. Germline V CDR1 and CDR2: SGHRS, YFSETQ. V lost 0 bases to trimming and J lost 4 bases, with 8 bases between them. CDR3 nucleotide sequence: TGCGCCAGCAGCTTGGCCGAGTTTTACGAGCAGTACTTC. It translates to CASSLAEFYEQYF.

The rearrangement uses TRBV12-3 or TRBV12-4 and TRBJ2-2, with D unresolved. V was shortened by 7 bases and J by 2 bases, with 11 bases between the two germline ends. The CDR3 length is 14 residues. The CDR3 loop reads CASTTFLNTGELFF. The CDR3 DNA follows: TGTGCCAGCACTACTTTTCTTAACACCGGGGAGCTGTTTTTT.